This is a list of T cell receptor beta chains from one sample in a study of T-cell reconstitution after alpha-beta-depleted transplantation in children. TCRdb recomputed calls from the PCR reads with MiXCR, one row per CDR3 protein. Seen here are about 580,000 distinct CDR3 sequences, 20% to 25% observed once, and the top ten hold roughly 15%. The specimen comprised PBMCs, mostly from graft donor cells, sampled 360 days after TCRalphabeta/CD19-depleted stem cell transplant. These receptors came from a boy under two years old who had a stem cell transplant for acute myeloid leukemia, so the T cells may come from the graft donor. Each CDR3 is given with its conserved first and last residue. D genes are given only for firm matches. Clone size appears in some rows only: once, few, many, or a class for an expanded clone.

j_call v_call d_call clone_size cdr3_nt cdr3_aa
TRBJ2-5 TRBV29-1 TRBD2 . TGCAGCGTTGAAGTGGCAGCGGGGGGGCTCCAAGAAGAGACCCAGTACTTC CSVEVAAGGLQEETQYF
TRBJ2-1 TRBV20-1 TRBD2 . TGCAGTGCGCAAACTAGCGGAAGCTCCTACAATGAGCAGTTCTTC CSAQTSGSSYNEQFF
TRBJ1-1 TRBV12-3/TRBV12-4 . . TGTGCCAGCACCCCGACTCTGAACACTGAAGCTTTCTTT CASTPTLNTEAFF
TRBJ1-4 TRBV20-1 . once TGCAGTGCTAGTATATCAGGAAAACTGTTTTTT CSASISGKLFF
TRBJ1-2 TRBV2 . . TGTGCCAGCAGTGAGGATGAGGTATATGGCTACACCTTC CASSEDEVYGYTF
TRBJ2-5 TRBV27 TRBD2 few TGTGCCAGCAGTTTAACCTCTAGCGGGGGCACCCAAGAGACCCAGTACTTC CASSLTSSGGTQETQYF
TRBJ2-1 TRBV4-1 . . TGCGCCAGCAGCCACGTCAAGGGTGAGCAGTTCTTC CASSHVKGEQFF
TRBJ1-6 TRBV20-1 TRBD1 few TGCAGTGCTAGAAAAGTCCTCTGGACAGGGAATAATTCACCCCTCCACTTT CSARKVLWTGNNSPLHF
TRBJ2-3 TRBV15 TRBD2 many TGTGCCACCAGCAGGGACTATAGCGGGGGGGCGGCAGATACGCAGTATTTT CATSRDYSGGAADTQYF
TRBJ1-1 TRBV6-5 . few TGTGCCAGCAGTTACTCGGCGGCCCTAAACACTGAAGCTTTCTTT CASSYSAALNTEAFF
TRBJ2-3 TRBV7-9 TRBD2 many TGTGCCAGCAGCTGGGAAAGCGGGGGGGAGGCAGATACGCAGTATTTT CASSWESGGEADTQYF
TRBJ2-1 TRBV5-4 TRBD1 . TGTGCCAGCAGCGCCGGACAGGGCCCCTACAATGAGCAGTTCTTC CASSAGQGPYNEQFF
TRBJ2-5 TRBV28 . many TGTGCCAGCAGCCTAAACGGGGTCGAGACCCAGTACTTC CASSLNGVETQYF
TRBJ2-2 TRBV28 TRBD1 . TGTGCCAGCGGGTCAACCGGGACAGGGAGGCCCGGGGAGCTGTTTTTT CASGSTGTGRPGELFF
TRBJ2-7 TRBV6-1 . . TGTGCCAGCAGCCGGCAGACCGGGACAACCTACGAGCAGTACTTC CASSRQTGTTYEQYF
TRBJ2-3 TRBV7-8 . many TGTGCCAGCAGCCTCATCGGGGGGCCTACTATTCGTACGCAGTATTTT CASSLIGGPTIRTQYF
TRBJ1-6 TRBV7-2 . many TGTGCCAGCAGCTCCCCGCATCTACCCCTCCACTTT CASSSPHLPLHF
TRBJ2-3 TRBV5-1 . many TGCGCCAGCAGCTTGTCCTCAACCACAGATACGCAGTATTTT CASSLSSTTDTQYF
TRBJ2-4 TRBV12-3/TRBV12-4 . . TGTGCCAGCAGACTTGGGTCCGAACTAGCCAAAAACATTCAGTACTTC CASRLGSELAKNIQYF
TRBJ2-5 TRBV13 . few TGTGCCAGCAGCGGAACGGGGCGCGAAGAGACCCAGTACTTC CASSGTGREETQYF
TRBJ1-4 TRBV20-1 . . TGCAGTGCTGGCTGGACTGCCAATGAAAAACTGTTTTTT CSAGWTANEKLFF
TRBJ2-1 TRBV15 . . TGTGCCACCAGCAGAGATAAAGTGAGCTCCTACAATGAGCAGTTCTTC CATSRDKVSSYNEQFF